These 26 T cell receptor beta chains share one sample of origin, sequenced in a study of T cell responses to AZD1222 COVID-19 vaccine. The repertoire was sequenced with immunoSEQ multiplex PCR; TCRdb's copy has only in-frame clones and lacks some. The sample consists of over 150,000 clones, about nine tenths of them appearing once. The sample in question was peripheral blood, obtained on day 0 of AZD1222 vaccination. The source is an adult in good health.

The chain links TRBV5-1 to TRBJ2-7, with D perhaps assigned TRBD1 or TRBD2 (5 bases each). CDR1 is SGHRS, CDR2 YFSETQ, per germline. The CDR3 is 15 amino acids. V shed 4 bases and J shed 3 bases, with 17 bases lying between them. CDR3 in amino acids: CASSLSSGAFYEQYF. In DNA, the CDR3 is TGCGCCAGCAGCCTTAGCTCCGGGGCATTCTACGAGCAGTACTTC.

The chain employs TRBV27 and TRBJ2-7, with D maybe TRBD2 (6 bases). Looked up from germline, CDR1 is MNHEY and CDR2 is SMNVEV (reference sequence). CDR3 length: 14 amino acids. Trimming pared 2 bases from V and 4 bases from J, leaving 12 bases between. CDR3 region: CASSLRAGRYEQYF. CDR3 sequence (DNA): TGTGCCAGCAGTTTAAGGGCAGGGAGGTACGAGCAGTACTTC.

This sequence joins TRBV6-5 and TRBJ2-7; 12 bases agree with TRBD1. Germline V gene sequence: CDR1 MNHEY, CDR2 SVGAGI. The trim removed 7 bases at V and 1 base at J, leaving 5 bases unmatched. The CDR3 is 15 residues long. The CDR3, as DNA: TGTGCCAGCAATCGGGGACAGGGGGCGTCCTACGAGCAGTACTTC. Amino acid sequence: CASNRGQGASYEQYF.

In nucleotides, the CDR3 is TGTGCCAGCAGTTTAAGGAGCTGGAGGAGGCATGGGAGAGGAGCTTTCTTT. Its translation is CASSLRSWRRHGRGAFF. This chain links TRBV28 with TRBJ1-1; no clear D. The germline CDR1 and CDR2 sequences are MDHEN and SYDVKM. The CDR3 has 17 amino acids. V lost 2 bases to trimming and J lost 10 bases, with 26 bases between them. The entire variable domain, with the rest obtained from reference TRBV28 and TRBJ1-1, is as follows: DVKVTQSSRYLVKRTGEKVFLECVQDMDHENMFWYRQDPGLGLRLIYFSYDVKMKEKGDIPEGYSVSREKKERFSLILESASTNQTSMYLCASSLRSWRRHGRGAFFGQGTRLTVV.

The V call is TRBV7-6, the J call TRBJ1-5; D remains unclear. Germline loops: CDR1 SGHVS, CDR2 FNYEAQ. The CDR3 is 12 amino acids. Trimming took off 5 bases at V and 5 bases at J, with 7 bases between the two ends. The CDR3 is CASSQRDQPQHF. DNA for the CDR3: TGTGCCAGCAGCCAAAGAGATCAGCCCCAGCATTTT.

This chain joins TRBV7-9 and TRBJ2-7; 7 bases fit TRBD1. V lost 0 bases to trimming and J lost 0 bases; unmatched junction nucleotides: 5. CDR1 is SEHNR and CDR2 is FQNEAQ in the germline V gene (reference sequence). The CDR3 covers 16 residues. CDR3 bases: TGTGCCAGCAGCTTAGCGACAGGGCGATCCTCCTACGAGCAGTACTTC. Translation: CASSLATGRSSYEQYF.

This chain uses TRBV2 with TRBJ1-2; D gene uncertain. The CDR3 consists of 15 residues. In germline, CDR1 is SNHLY, CDR2 FYNNEI. Trimming pared 8 bases from V and 0 bases from J, leaving 16 bases between. Written as DNA, the CDR3 is TGTGCCAGCCTTTTTGGTCCTACCTCTAACTATGGCTACACCTTC. Residues: CASLFGPTSNYGYTF.

This clone has just one count. V and J are TRBV6-2 or TRBV6-3 and TRBJ2-3; TRBD2 is a possible D gene (5 bases). Trimming stripped 5 bases from V and 4 bases from J, with 19 bases between. Germline V gene sequence: CDR1 MNHEY, CDR2 SVGEGT. The CDR3 has 16 residues. This chain's CDR3 is CASSVPRDPIADTQYF. The CDR3 DNA reads TGTGCCAGCAGTGTACCCCGGGATCCTATCGCAGATACGCAGTATTTT.

The V and J genes are TRBV7-2 and TRBJ1-2; D is possibly TRBD1 (5 bases). Trimming took off 5 bases at V and 5 bases at J, with 18 bases between the two ends. The V gene's germline CDR1 is SGHTA and CDR2 FQGNSA. This CDR3 is 15 amino acids long. CDR3 nucleotide sequence: TGTGCCAGCAGCACCTCGCCGGGGGGAGTGTATGGCTACACCTTC. It is translated as CASSTSPGGVYGYTF.

The genes are TRBV7-8 and TRBJ1-1; perhaps TRBD1 as D (5 bases). This CDR3 has 14 residues. V gave up 4 bases and J gave up 1 base, with 10 bases separating them. Per germline, CDR1 SGHVS and CDR2 FQNEAQ. The CDR3 region is CASSSRRGNTEAFF. The CDR3 DNA reads as TGTGCCAGCAGCTCACGGAGGGGGAACACTGAAGCTTTCTTT.

This chain links TRBV29-1 with TRBJ1-2, with a possible D match to TRBD1 (6 bases). The CDR3 covers 12 residues. V lost 3 bases and J 12 bases, leaving 17 bases between the germline ends. Germline CDR1 reads SQVTM; CDR2 reads ANQGSEA. The chain's CDR3 is CSVEPLGKGDTF. CDR3 nucleotide sequence: TGCAGCGTTGAGCCCCTCGGGAAGGGGGACACCTTC.

V gene TRBV27 combines with J gene TRBJ1-1; 8 bases line up with TRBD1. V lost 7 bases and J lost 4; bases outside the gene matches: 14. The CDR3 runs 16 residues. CDR1 and CDR2 (germline): MNHEY, SMNVEV (reference sequence). In DNA, the CDR3 is TGTGCCAGCATCAGGACAGGGATGGTTAGCGGCACTGAAGCTTTCTTT. This translates into CASIRTGMVSGTEAFF.

The CDR3 region is CASSGQGQETQYF. Written as DNA, the CDR3 is TGTGCCAGCAGTGGACAGGGGCAAGAGACCCAGTACTTC. The rearrangement joins TRBV2 to TRBJ2-5, with 8 bases fitting TRBD1. CDR3 length: 13 residues. Germline V gene lookup returns CDR1 SNHLY and CDR2 FYNNEI. Trimming took 4 bases from V and 2 from J; bases not matched to a gene: 0.

The CDR3 reads CASNPSGSYGDTIYF. The CDR3 nucleotides read TGCGCCAGCAACCCAAGCGGCTCCTACGGGGACACCATATATTTT. This rearrangement joins TRBV4-3 to TRBJ1-3, with D unclear. Per germline, CDR1 LGHNA and CDR2 YSLEER. The CDR3 is made up of 15 amino acids. V lost 7 bases and J lost 8, with 21 bases in between.

The chain uses TRBV11-2 and TRBJ1-2; D gene uncertain. Trimming took off 4 bases at V and 8 bases at J, with 17 bases between the two ends. This CDR3 is built from 14 residues. Looked up from germline, CDR1 is SGHAT and CDR2 is FQNNGV. CDR3 DNA: TGTGCCAGCAGCTCAGCCAGACACCGCTGGGGCTACACCTTC. Its translation: CASSSARHRWGYTF.

This chain joins TRBV5-1 and TRBJ2-1; D uncertain. Trimming took off 3 bases at V and 3 bases at J, with 16 bases between the two ends. This CDR3 contains 16 residues. From germline, CDR1 is SGHRS and CDR2 YFSETQ. CDR3 in amino acids: CASSSHQSLSYNEQFF. The DNA of the CDR3 is TGCGCCAGCAGCTCACATCAATCGCTTAGCTACAATGAGCAGTTCTTC.

This chain links TRBV19 with TRBJ2-7, with TRBD2 identical over 7 bases. The CDR3 extends over 14 amino acids. Trimming at V came to 6 bases and at J to 0 bases, leaving 5 bases not matched to a gene. Germline V gives CDR1 LNHDA, CDR2 SQIVND (reference sequence). CDR3 nucleotides: TGTGCCAGTAGAAGAACGGGGGGCTCCTACGAGCAGTACTTC. The encoded protein is CASRRTGGSYEQYF.

In its sample, this clone was seen a few times. The chain links TRBV28 to TRBJ1-2; D possibly corresponds to TRBD1 (5 bases). Germline V gene data show CDR1 as MDHEN and CDR2 as SYDVKM. V was shortened by 7 bases and J by 6 bases, with 12 bases between the two germline ends. The CDR3 spans 12 residues. CDR3 amino acids: CASNVGGNGYTF. The CDR3 nucleotides read TGTGCCAGCAACGTGGGGGGGAATGGCTACACCTTC.

The J gene is TRBJ1-5, the V gene TRBV19; TRBD1 agrees at 7 bases. The CDR3 extends over 15 amino acids. V trimming: 5 bases; J trimming: 5 bases; junction bases outside the gene matches: 9. Germline CDR1 LNHDA, CDR2 SQIVND (reference sequence). CDR3 DNA sequence: TGTGCCAGTAGTGCTAAAAGACAGGGACATCAGCCCCAGCATTTT. Residues: CASSAKRQGHQPQHF.

This chain uses TRBV27 with TRBJ1-2, with a tentative D call TRBD1 (5 bases). The CDR3 covers 13 residues. Trimming pared 4 bases from V and 8 bases from J, leaving 14 bases between. Per germline, CDR1 MNHEY and CDR2 SMNVEV (reference sequence). As DNA, the CDR3 is TGTGCCAGCAGTTCCCGACAGTTCTTAGGCTACACCTTC. Translation: CASSSRQFLGYTF.

This chain links TRBV5-1 with TRBJ2-7, with TRBD1 as a possible D gene (6 bases). The CDR3 is made up of 14 amino acids. Germline CDR1 is SGHRS and CDR2 is YFSETQ. V dropped 2 bases and J dropped 4 bases, with 13 bases sitting between them. CDR3 in DNA: TGCGCCAGCAGCTTAGGATGGGGGCTGTACGAGCAGTACTTC. Translating gives CASSLGWGLYEQYF.

This sequence joins TRBV2 and TRBJ1-6; TRBD1 matches 7 bases. Losses at the gene ends were 6 bases for V and 6 bases for J; bases not matched to a gene: 8. This CDR3 has 15 residues. The germline V gene encodes CDR1 SNHLY and CDR2 FYNNEI. The CDR3 DNA is TGTGCCAGCAGACAAACCGGGACAGTTAATTCACCCCTCCACTTT. Its protein product is CASRQTGTVNSPLHF.

J is TRBJ1-2 and V is TRBV2, with D possibly being TRBD1 (6 bases). Trimming shortened V by 11 bases and J by 4 bases, and 14 bases separated the two germline ends. Per germline, CDR1 SNHLY and CDR2 FYNNEI. The CDR3 length is 12 residues. The CDR3 spells CAGRGLGYGYTF. CDR3 nucleotides: TGTGCCGGGCGGGGGCTTGGCTATGGCTACACCTTC.

The rearrangement joins TRBV7-2 to TRBJ2-1; D ambiguous. V gave up 2 bases and J gave up 3 bases, with 8 bases separating them. This CDR3 has 14 residues. Germline V gene sequence: CDR1 SGHTA, CDR2 FQGNSA. The CDR3 here is CASSLMGFYNEQFF. The CDR3 coding sequence is TGTGCCAGCAGCTTAATGGGATTCTACAATGAGCAGTTCTTC.

This rearrangement joins TRBV20-1 to TRBJ1-1; 7 nucleotides align to TRBD1. The V and J ends lost 3 bases and 4 bases, in that order; junction bases with no gene match: 2. This CDR3 is 12 amino acids long. Germline V gene data show CDR1 as DFQATT and CDR2 as SNEGSKA (reference sequence). In nucleotides, the CDR3 is TGCAGTGCTAGTCGACAGGGCACTGAAGCTTTCTTT. Protein sequence: CSASRQGTEAFF.

The rearrangement uses TRBV7-9 and TRBJ2-7, with D possibly being TRBD1 (6 bases). Germline V gene lookup returns CDR1 SEHNR and CDR2 FQNEAQ (reference sequence). There are 18 residues in the CDR3. V was trimmed by 5 bases and J by 1 base, leaving 24 bases between them. The CDR3 reads CASSPWAGAGVGSYEQYF. The CDR3 bases are TGTGCCAGCAGCCCATGGGCAGGGGCCGGGGTAGGGTCCTACGAGCAGTACTTC.